The rows below give T cell receptor beta chains drawn from one sample of a study of blood T cell repertoires in COVID-19. Generated by immunoSEQ multiplex PCR, the TCRdb table keeps only in-frame clones and is missing some. Of about 200,000 clones listed, more than 75% are singletons. The sample consisted of peripheral blood. The receptors originated from a person between 65 and 80 years old with COVID-19, enrolled during active disease. CDR3s include the opening cysteine and the closing phenylalanine or tryptophan. D genes are given only for firm matches. Where a row states a size, it is once, few, many or the class of an expanded clone; other rows omit it.

CDR3 DNA: TGTGCCAGCACCCTCCCGAGTAAAGATACGCAGTATTTT
CDR3 protein: CASTLPSKDTQYF
J gene: TRBJ2-3
V gene: TRBV7-9
D gene: NA
clone size: few

CDR3 DNA: TGTGCCAGCAGTTTATCAACTAGCGGCCGGGAGACCCAGTACTTC
CDR3 protein: CASSLSTSGRETQYF
J gene: TRBJ2-5
V gene: TRBV27
D gene: TRBD2
clone size: NA

CDR3 DNA: TGTGCCAGTAGTATAGGAAAAGGGACAGCGCGCACCGGGGAGCTGTTTTTT
CDR3 protein: CASSIGKGTARTGELFF
J gene: TRBJ2-2
V gene: TRBV19
D gene: TRBD1
clone size: NA

CDR3 DNA: TGTGCCAGCAGTTCTTACAGGGTCCGCGACTCTGGGGCCAACGTCCTGACTTTC
CDR3 protein: CASSSYRVRDSGANVLTF
J gene: TRBJ2-6
V gene: TRBV6-2/TRBV6-3
D gene: NA
clone size: NA

CDR3 DNA: TGTGCCAGCAGCTTAGCGCCGGGACAGGGTTTCGGCTACACCTTC
CDR3 protein: CASSLAPGQGFGYTF
J gene: TRBJ1-2
V gene: TRBV7-2
D gene: TRBD1
clone size: NA

CDR3 DNA: TGCAGCGTTGATTTCGGCGGGCAGGGGAGGGAGTTCTTC
CDR3 protein: CSVDFGGQGREFF
J gene: TRBJ2-1
V gene: TRBV29-1
D gene: NA
clone size: NA

CDR3 DNA: TGCGCCAGCAGCTCTACAGGGACTGGGGCCAACGTCCTGACTTTC
CDR3 protein: CASSSTGTGANVLTF
J gene: TRBJ2-6
V gene: TRBV5-1
D gene: NA
clone size: NA

CDR3 DNA: TGTGCCAGTAGTGGGGCTTCGGGACTAGCGGGAGCCTATACGCAGTATTTT
CDR3 protein: CASSGASGLAGAYTQYF
J gene: TRBJ2-3
V gene: TRBV19
D gene: TRBD2
clone size: NA

CDR3 DNA: TGTGCCAGCAGTCCACCCCCCGGCGCAGGGGGTTATAGCAATCAGCCCCAGCATTTT
CDR3 protein: CASSPPPGAGGYSNQPQHF
J gene: TRBJ1-5
V gene: TRBV28
D gene: TRBD1
clone size: NA

CDR3 DNA: TGTGCCAGCAGCGTAGATCCTAGCGGGGGGTCGAAAGAGACCCAGTACTTC
CDR3 protein: CASSVDPSGGSKETQYF
J gene: TRBJ2-5
V gene: TRBV9
D gene: TRBD2
clone size: NA

CDR3 DNA: TGTGCCAGAAGCTCTACCGACTTAAACTCTAGCACAGATACGCAGTATTTT
CDR3 protein: CARSSTDLNSSTDTQYF
J gene: TRBJ2-3
V gene: TRBV5-3
D gene: NA
clone size: few

CDR3 DNA: TGTGCCAGCAGTTTATCGTCACCGACAGACAATGAGCAGTTCTTC
CDR3 protein: CASSLSSPTDNEQFF
J gene: TRBJ2-1
V gene: TRBV27
D gene: NA
clone size: NA

CDR3 DNA: TGTGCCAGCAGTCCGGGGACTAGCGGGGTCACAGATACGCAGTATTTT
CDR3 protein: CASSPGTSGVTDTQYF
J gene: TRBJ2-3
V gene: TRBV28
D gene: TRBD2
clone size: NA

CDR3 DNA: TGTGCCAGCAGTGAACCGACAGGCTTCCCCAGTTCACCCCTCCACTTT
CDR3 protein: CASSEPTGFPSSPLHF
J gene: TRBJ1-6
V gene: TRBV2
D gene: NA
clone size: NA

CDR3 DNA: TGTGCCAGCAGCCCTCCGGGACTAGCGGGGAAGAACACCGGGGAGCTGTTTTTT
CDR3 protein: CASSPPGLAGKNTGELFF
J gene: TRBJ2-2
V gene: TRBV5-4
D gene: TRBD2
clone size: NA

CDR3 DNA: TGTGCCAGCAGTTTTGGGACAGGAAACACCATATATTTT
CDR3 protein: CASSFGTGNTIYF
J gene: TRBJ1-3
V gene: TRBV28
D gene: NA
clone size: NA